Listed below are T cell receptor beta chains from one sample, sequenced in a study of early T cells in non-severe SARS-CoV-2 infection. Via MiXCR, TCRdb re-called the 5' RACE reads, giving one row per CDR3 protein. The repertoire holds approximately 83,000 distinct CDR3 sequences, with 14% as singletons. The sequenced sample was whole blood. Receptor source: an adult who was a healthcare worker with PCR-confirmed SARS-CoV-2 infection or an uninfected control (not recorded which). Both conserved end residues are part of each CDR3. The order of the fields is CDR3 protein, CDR3 DNA, V gene, J gene, clone size, D gene. The D gene is left open where the match is weak. The size of a clone is reported for some rows only, either as once, few or many, or as a class for expanded clones.

CASSVGHQRNTEAFF	TGTGCCAGCAGTGTTGGACACCAGAGGAACACTGAAGCTTTCTTT	TRBV2	TRBJ1-1	NA	NA
CASSASGARQETQYF	TGTGCCAGCAGTGCTAGCGGGGCCCGACAAGAGACCCAGTACTTC	TRBV2	TRBJ2-5	few	TRBD2
CSARDTGTSPLHF	TGCAGTGCAAGGGACACGGGGACTTCACCCCTCCACTTT	TRBV20-1	TRBJ1-6	NA	NA
CASSLGTGVGQYF	TGTGCCAGCAGTCTCGGGACAGGAGTAGGGCAGTACTTC	TRBV28	TRBJ2-7	NA	TRBD1
CSARVTGMVDSPLHF	TGCAGTGCTAGAGTAACAGGGATGGTGGATTCACCCCTCCACTTT	TRBV20-1	TRBJ1-6	NA	NA
CASSSMGQTPYEQYF	TGTGCCAGCAGTTCAATGGGACAGACCCCCTACGAGCAGTACTTC	TRBV28	TRBJ2-7	NA	TRBD1
CASSPTGAYNSPLHF	TGTGCCAGCAGTCCGACAGGGGCCTATAATTCACCCCTCCACTTT	TRBV12-3/TRBV12-4	TRBJ1-6	NA	TRBD1
CASSSGGMNTEAFF	TGTGCCAGCAGCTCAGGGGGAATGAACACTGAAGCTTTCTTT	TRBV5-6	TRBJ1-1	NA	TRBD1
CSAIRGTRTEAFF	TGCAGTGCTATCCGGGGAACGAGAACTGAAGCTTTCTTT	TRBV20-1	TRBJ1-1	few	NA
CASSSRAGELFF	TGTGCCAGTAGTAGTAGGGCCGGGGAGCTGTTTTTT	TRBV19	TRBJ2-2	few	NA
CASSYSRGTAPGYTF	TGTGCCAGCAGTTACTCGAGAGGGACAGCTCCCGGCTACACCTTC	TRBV6-2/TRBV6-3	TRBJ1-2	NA	TRBD1
CASSSRDRGNQPQHF	TGTGCCAGTAGTAGCCGGGACAGGGGCAATCAGCCCCAGCATTTT	TRBV19	TRBJ1-5	few	TRBD1
CASSRVGGSTDTQYF	TGTGCCAGCTCACGAGTCGGGGGGAGCACAGATACGCAGTATTTT	TRBV18	TRBJ2-3	NA	TRBD2
CASSFGSVTSTDTQYF	TGTGCCAGCAGCTTCGGGTCGGTGACTAGCACAGATACGCAGTATTTT	TRBV5-4	TRBJ2-3	few	NA
CSVTHSFDEQYF	TGCAGCGTGACCCACAGTTTCGACGAGCAGTACTTC	TRBV29-1	TRBJ2-7	many	NA
CASKDTKETQYF	TGCGCCAGCAAGGATACTAAAGAGACCCAGTACTTC	TRBV5-1	TRBJ2-5	few	NA
CASSTPDRNYGYTF	TGTGCCAGCAGCACCCCGGACAGAAACTATGGCTACACCTTC	TRBV5-4	TRBJ1-2	few	NA
CASSSLAWDVNTGELFF	TGTGCCAGCAGCTCCCTCGCATGGGACGTTAACACCGGGGAGCTGTTTTTT	TRBV6-2/TRBV6-3	TRBJ2-2	few	NA
CASSLQGTITYEQYF	TGTGCCAGCAGTTTACAGGGAACGATAACCTACGAGCAGTACTTC	TRBV28	TRBJ2-7	NA	NA
CSANRKNQPQHF	TGCAGTGCTAACCGGAAAAATCAGCCCCAGCATTTT	TRBV20-1	TRBJ1-5	NA	NA
CASSVNEGRGDTQYF	TGTGCCAGCAGCGTAAACGAGGGGCGAGGCGATACGCAGTATTTT	TRBV9	TRBJ2-3	few	NA
CATSAGTGRNEQFF	TGTGCCACCAGTGCCGGGACAGGGCGAAATGAGCAGTTCTTC	TRBV24-1	TRBJ2-1	many	TRBD1
CSVEPVQGARNTDTQYF	TGCAGCGTTGAGCCGGTGCAGGGGGCGCGTAACACAGATACGCAGTATTTT	TRBV29-1	TRBJ2-3	NA	TRBD1
CASSLATAYGYTF	TGTGCCAGCAGCCTAGCAACAGCCTATGGCTACACCTTC	TRBV9	TRBJ1-2	few	NA
CAGSPRSLTKEKLFF	TGTGCCGGCAGCCCTCGTAGTCTTACTAAAGAAAAACTGTTTTTT	TRBV7-9	TRBJ1-4	NA	NA
CASSQALTSGGGDTQYF	TGCGCCAGCAGCCAAGCCCTGACTAGCGGGGGGGGAGATACGCAGTATTTT	TRBV4-1	TRBJ2-3	NA	TRBD2
CATSDRLGEQFF	TGTGCCACCAGTGACCGACTCGGTGAGCAGTTCTTC	TRBV24-1	TRBJ2-1	few	NA
CASKELAGLNEQFF	TGTGCCAGCAAGGAACTAGCGGGGCTGAATGAGCAGTTCTTC	TRBV6-6	TRBJ2-1	few	TRBD2
CASSVDSNSNQPQHF	TGTGCCAGTAGTGTGGACAGCAATAGCAATCAGCCCCAGCATTTT	TRBV19	TRBJ1-5	NA	NA
CSARDGWDPVQETQYF	TGCAGTGCTAGAGATGGTTGGGATCCCGTACAAGAGACCCAGTACTTC	TRBV20-1	TRBJ2-5	few	NA
CAIQGLNTEAFF	TGTGCCATCCAGGGTTTGAACACTGAAGCTTTCTTT	TRBV10-3	TRBJ1-1	NA	NA
CAISIKPGNTIYF	TGTGCCATCAGTATAAAGCCTGGAAACACCATATATTTT	TRBV10-3	TRBJ1-3	many	NA
CSVGQGIYEQYF	TGCAGCGTGGGACAGGGGATCTACGAGCAGTACTTC	TRBV29-1	TRBJ2-7	once	TRBD1
CASSAWDPKVSEQFF	TGTGCCAGCAGTGCCTGGGACCCAAAAGTCAGTGAGCAGTTCTTC	TRBV2	TRBJ2-1	few	NA
CASSLGGTSGGFNEQFF	TGTGCCAGCAGCTTAGGCGGTACTAGCGGGGGGTTCAATGAGCAGTTCTTC	TRBV7-2	TRBJ2-1	few	TRBD2
CASRYDGLSGGYTF	TGCGCCAGCAGATACGACGGGCTAAGCGGAGGCTACACCTTC	TRBV5-1	TRBJ1-2	NA	NA
CSVLNRDNLGDTQYF	TGCAGCGTCCTTAACCGGGACAACTTAGGGGATACGCAGTATTTT	TRBV29-1	TRBJ2-3	NA	NA
CASSYRYNQPQHF	TGTGCCAGCAGTTACAGGTACAATCAGCCCCAGCATTTT	TRBV5-5	TRBJ1-5	few	NA
CSARPSGGQETQYF	TGCAGTGCTAGACCGAGCGGGGGACAAGAGACCCAGTACTTC	TRBV20-1	TRBJ2-5	few	TRBD2
CSVASGGVQETQYF	TGCAGCGTCGCTAGCGGGGGGGTGCAAGAGACCCAGTACTTC	TRBV29-1	TRBJ2-5	few	TRBD2
CASSQARSGITFEQYF	TGTGCCAGCAGCCAAGCTCGGAGCGGGATAACTTTCGAGCAGTACTTC	TRBV3-1	TRBJ2-7	NA	TRBD2
CASSHGGAYEQYF	TGTGCCAGCAGCCACGGGGGAGCCTACGAGCAGTACTTC	TRBV14	TRBJ2-7	few	NA
CASSPDSQSSGNTIYF	TGCGCCAGCAGCCCGGACAGCCAAAGCTCTGGAAACACCATATATTTT	TRBV5-1	TRBJ1-3	many	NA
CSAPGQGDYEQYF	TGCAGTGCCCCGGGACAGGGGGACTACGAGCAGTACTTC	TRBV20-1	TRBJ2-7	few	TRBD1
CASSFTGATHGTDTQYF	TGCGCCAGCAGCTTTACGGGGGCCACCCATGGCACAGATACGCAGTATTTT	TRBV5-1	TRBJ2-3	NA	NA
CATSRDRGPEQYF	TGTGCCACCAGCAGAGATCGGGGTCCCGAGCAGTACTTC	TRBV15	TRBJ2-7	many	NA
CASSQDQGTYTDTQYF	TGCGCCAGCAGCCAAGATCAGGGGACCTACACAGATACGCAGTATTTT	TRBV4-3	TRBJ2-3	NA	NA
CASSLRGGETQYF	TGTGCCAGCAGCTTGAGAGGGGGAGAGACCCAGTACTTC	TRBV11-3	TRBJ2-5	NA	NA
CASSISGSYNEQFF	TGCGCCAGCAGCATCTCCGGGTCCTACAATGAGCAGTTCTTC	TRBV5-1	TRBJ2-1	few	NA
CASRLDGELFF	TGTGCCAGCCGACTGGACGGGGAGCTGTTTTTT	TRBV28	TRBJ2-2	NA	NA
CASSSGGALYNEQFF	TGTGCCAGCAGCTCAGGGGGGGCCCTCTACAATGAGCAGTTCTTC	TRBV5-4	TRBJ2-1	few	NA
CASSPIRGAGELFF	TGTGCCAGCAGTCCGATCCGCGGGGCCGGGGAGCTGTTTTTT	TRBV6-6	TRBJ2-2	many	NA
CASSRQAGTDTQYF	TGCGCCAGCAGTCGACAGGCCGGCACAGATACGCAGTATTTT	TRBV5-1	TRBJ2-3	few	NA